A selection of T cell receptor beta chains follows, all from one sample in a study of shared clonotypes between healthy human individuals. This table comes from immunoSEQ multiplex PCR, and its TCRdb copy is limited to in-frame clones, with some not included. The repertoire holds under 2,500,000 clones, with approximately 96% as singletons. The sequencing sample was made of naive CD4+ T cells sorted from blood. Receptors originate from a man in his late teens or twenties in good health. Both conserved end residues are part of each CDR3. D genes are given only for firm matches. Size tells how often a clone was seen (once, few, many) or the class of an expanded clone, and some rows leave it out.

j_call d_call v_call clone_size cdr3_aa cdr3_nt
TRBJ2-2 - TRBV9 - CASSRSGQNTGELFF TGTGCCAGCAGTAGAAGCGGACAAAACACCGGGGAGCTGTTTTTT
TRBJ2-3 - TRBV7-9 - CASMNSPADTQYF TGTGCCAGCATGAACAGTCCGGCGGATACGCAGTATTTT
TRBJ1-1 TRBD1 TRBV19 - CASSIQGAVNTEAFF TGTGCCAGTAGTATCCAGGGGGCGGTAAACACTGAAGCTTTCTTT
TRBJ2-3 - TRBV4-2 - CASSQTRGATQYF TGTGCCAGCAGCCAGACTCGGGGGGCTACGCAGTATTTT
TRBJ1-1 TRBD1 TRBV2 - CASSDAGTGAEAFF TGTGCCAGCAGTGACGCCGGGACAGGAGCTGAAGCTTTCTTT
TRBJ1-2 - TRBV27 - CASSLRTDYGYTF TGTGCCAGCAGTTTACGGACAGACTATGGCTACACCTTC
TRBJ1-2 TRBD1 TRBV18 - CASSPQGQTNYGYTF TGTGCCAGCTCACCCCAGGGACAGACTAACTATGGCTACACCTTC
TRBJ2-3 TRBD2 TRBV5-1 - CASSSERGGPPDTQYF TGCGCCAGCAGCTCGGAGCGGGGGGGCCCCCCAGATACGCAGTATTTT
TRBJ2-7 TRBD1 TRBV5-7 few CASNNLPGQYNYEQYF TGTGCCAGCAACAACCTCCCGGGACAGTACAACTACGAGCAGTACTTC
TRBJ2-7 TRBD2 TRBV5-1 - CASSGGLASYEQYF TGCGCCAGCAGCGGGGGACTAGCTAGCTACGAGCAGTACTTC
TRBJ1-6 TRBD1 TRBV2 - CASSGLRGQGNSPLHF TGTGCCAGCAGTGGATTACGAGGACAGGGAAATTCACCCCTCCACTTT